The clone carrying this T cell receptor (beta chain) was seen a few times. The data were produced by immunoSEQ multiplex PCR, yet TCRdb's version contains in-frame clones alone and is incomplete. The sample carries about 5,700 clones, 78% recorded once. Time point: proximal margin of the surgical specimen (macroscopically non-inflamed). The data were obtained in a study of T cell repertoires in ileal Crohn's disease. CDR3 length: 15 residues. Per the germline V gene, CDR1 is MGHRA and CDR2 is YSYEKL. The junction had 2 bases not matched to a gene; V was cut back by 2 bases and J by 2 bases. Sample: ileal tissue. This sequence joins TRBV4-1 and TRBJ2-7; TRBD2 matches 11 bases. The sequence was collected from an adult with Crohn's disease. The CDR3 nucleotides read TGCGCCAGCAGCCAAAGACTAGCGGGAACCTACGAGCAGTACTTC. It specifies CASSQRLAGTYEQYF.